Listed below are T cell receptor beta chains from one sample, sequenced in a study of blood T cell repertoires in COVID-19. Data came from immunoSEQ multiplex PCR; TCRdb stores just in-frame clones and leaves some out. The table records roughly 200,000 clones, 85% of them present only once. Sequencing was done on a sample of PBMCs or T cells enriched from blood (not recorded which). The receptor source for this set is a man in his forties who had recovered from COVID-19. The CDR3 runs from the conserved cysteine through the conserved F or W. D genes are given only for firm matches. Some rows mark clone size as missing; the rest say once, few, many or name a class of expanded clone.

d_call	v_call	clone_size	j_call	cdr3_nt	cdr3_aa
TRBD2	TRBV7-6	.	TRBJ2-1	TGTGCCAGCAGACCTGGACTAGCGGGAGTCTACGGTAATGAGCAGTTCTTC	CASRPGLAGVYGNEQFF
TRBD1	TRBV18	.	TRBJ2-7	TGTGCCAGCTCCAAACCGGACAGGAGCTACGAGCAGTACTTC	CASSKPDRSYEQYF
TRBD1	TRBV27	few	TRBJ2-7	TGTGCCAGCAGTTTTCGGACAGGGAGGAAGGAAGAGCAGTACTTC	CASSFRTGRKEEQYF
TRBD2	TRBV14	.	TRBJ2-7	TGTGCCAGCAGCCGTAGCGGGTCGGACTCCTACGAGCAGTACTTC	CASSRSGSDSYEQYF
TRBD1	TRBV10-1	.	TRBJ2-3	TGCGCCAGCAGTGAAGGGACAGGGGTTGGGGGCACAGATACGCAGTATTTT	CASSEGTGVGGTDTQYF
TRBD2	TRBV20-1	.	TRBJ2-7	TGCAGTGCTAGCGGGAGGGCCGAGCAGTACTTC	CSASGRAEQYF
.	TRBV10-3	.	TRBJ2-5	TGTGCCATCAGGAAGGACACACAAGAGACCCAGTACTTC	CAIRKDTQETQYF
.	TRBV5-5	.	TRBJ2-1	TGTGCCAGCAGCTTGGAACAGGGTACCTACAATGAGCAGTTCTTC	CASSLEQGTYNEQFF
TRBD2	TRBV2	.	TRBJ2-2	TGTGCCAGGGGACTAGCGGGAGCTTCGGGGGAGCTGTTTTTT	CARGLAGASGELFF
.	TRBV6-4	.	TRBJ2-1	TGTGCCAGCAGTGACTCGAGCGGTTCCTACAATGAGCAGTTCTTC	CASSDSSGSYNEQFF
.	TRBV2	.	TRBJ2-7	TGTGCCAGCAGTGAAAGATGGGGGCTCGGGTACGAGCAGTACTTC	CASSERWGLGYEQYF
TRBD2	TRBV9	once	TRBJ2-1	TGTGCCAGCAGCGTAGCTTTCGGGGGGAACAATGAGCAGTTCTTC	CASSVAFGGNNEQFF
TRBD2	TRBV19	once	TRBJ2-1	TGTGCCAGTACCAAAAGGGGACTAGGAAATGAGCAGTTCTTC	CASTKRGLGNEQFF
.	TRBV7-9	.	TRBJ1-1	TGTGCCAGCAGCCGTACCGGCGGGGGGCGAATTTTCACTGAAGCTTTCTTT	CASSRTGGGRIFTEAFF
.	TRBV3-1/TRBV3-2	.	TRBJ2-7	TGTGCCAGCAGCCAAGAGCGAGTGCGGGAAGCCCTACGGGAGCAGTACTTC	CASSQERVREALREQYF
.	TRBV9	.	TRBJ1-1	TGTGCCAGCAGCGAGGGGGGGGGCACTGAAGCTTTCTTT	CASSEGGGTEAFF
.	TRBV11-3	.	TRBJ2-7	TGTGCCAGCAGCCATACAGGTTTAACAGAGCAGTACTTC	CASSHTGLTEQYF
.	TRBV14	.	TRBJ1-6	TGTGCCAGCAGCTGGTCTGCGAGAGGTTCTAATTCACCCCTCCACTTT	CASSWSARGSNSPLHF
.	TRBV19	.	TRBJ1-5	TGTGCCAGTAGTATAGACAGGGAAGGCAATCAGCCCCAGCATTTT	CASSIDREGNQPQHF
TRBD1	TRBV7-9	.	TRBJ2-1	TGTGCCAGCAGCTCCAAAGGGCAGGGGGACCGGGGCCTCAATGAGCAGTTCTTC	CASSSKGQGDRGLNEQFF
TRBD1	TRBV6-2/TRBV6-3	medium-sized	TRBJ2-7	TGTGCCAGCAGTTACTCGACAGGGGGCTACGAGCAGTACTTC	CASSYSTGGYEQYF
TRBD1	TRBV7-2	once	TRBJ2-2	TGTGCCAGCAGCTCCAGACAGGGACACACCGGGGAGCTGTTTTTT	CASSSRQGHTGELFF
.	TRBV25-1	.	TRBJ1-1	TGTGCCAGCAGTCCCGGTGGGGCGAACACTGAAGCTTTCTTT	CASSPGGANTEAFF
.	TRBV6-5	.	TRBJ1-1	TGTGCCAGCAGCCGCCCCGGGAACACCGATTTTGAAGCTTTCTTT	CASSRPGNTDFEAFF
TRBD1	TRBV7-8	.	TRBJ2-7	TGTGCCAGCAGTGCCGGGACAGGGTACTACGAGCAGTACTTC	CASSAGTGYYEQYF
TRBD1	TRBV19	.	TRBJ1-1	TGTGCCAGTAGTTTCTCGGACAGGAGGAACACTGAAGCTTTCTTT	CASSFSDRRNTEAFF
TRBD1	TRBV7-9	few	TRBJ2-3	TGTGCCAGCAGCTTATCCCTCGGGACAGGGGGTACAGATACGCAGTATTTT	CASSLSLGTGGTDTQYF
.	TRBV5-5	.	TRBJ1-1	TGTGCCAGCAGGGGCGGGGCGGTCTCTAGGAGTTTCTTT	CASRGGAVSRSFF
.	TRBV13	once	TRBJ1-5	TGTGCCAGCAGCCCCCGGGGGGTCAATCAGCCCCAGCATTTT	CASSPRGVNQPQHF
TRBD2	TRBV25-1	.	TRBJ2-1	TGTGCCAGCGAACAAACCGGGACTATCGGCAATGAGCAGTTCTTC	CASEQTGTIGNEQFF